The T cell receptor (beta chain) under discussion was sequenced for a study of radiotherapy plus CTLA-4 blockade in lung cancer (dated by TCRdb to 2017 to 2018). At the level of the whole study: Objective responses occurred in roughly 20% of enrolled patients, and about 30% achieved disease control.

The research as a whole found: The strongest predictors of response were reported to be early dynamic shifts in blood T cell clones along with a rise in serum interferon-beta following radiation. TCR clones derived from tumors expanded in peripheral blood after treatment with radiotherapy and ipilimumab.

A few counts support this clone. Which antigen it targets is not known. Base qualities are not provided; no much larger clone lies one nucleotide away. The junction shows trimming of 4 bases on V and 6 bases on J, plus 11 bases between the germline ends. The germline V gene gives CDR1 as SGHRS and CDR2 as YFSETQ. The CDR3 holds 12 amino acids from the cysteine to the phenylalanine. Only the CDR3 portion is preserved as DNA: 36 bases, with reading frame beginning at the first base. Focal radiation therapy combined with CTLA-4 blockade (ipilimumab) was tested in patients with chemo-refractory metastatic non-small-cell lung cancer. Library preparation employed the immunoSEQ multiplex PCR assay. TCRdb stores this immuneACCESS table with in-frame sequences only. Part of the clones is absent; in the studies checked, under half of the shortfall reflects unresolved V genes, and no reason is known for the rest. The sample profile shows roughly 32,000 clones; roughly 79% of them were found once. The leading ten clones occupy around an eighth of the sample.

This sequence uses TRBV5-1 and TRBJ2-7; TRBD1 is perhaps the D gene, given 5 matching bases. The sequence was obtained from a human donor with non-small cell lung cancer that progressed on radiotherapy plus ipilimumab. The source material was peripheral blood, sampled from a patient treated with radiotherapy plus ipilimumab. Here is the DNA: TGCGCCAGCAGCGTGGTAGGGGCCGAGCAGTACTTC. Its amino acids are CASSVVGAEQYF.